Presented here are 23 T cell receptor beta chains from one specimen sequenced in a study of cytomegalovirus exposure and HLA in healthy donors (dated by TCRdb to 2017 to 2019). Library construction relied on the immunoSEQ multiplex PCR assay. For the multiplex PCR, a mixture combining 60 forward primers for TCR Vbeta segments and 13 reverse primers for TCR Jbeta segments was used. Drawn from immuneACCESS, this table holds only the in-frame rearrangements with V and J called that TCRdb kept. Clones are partly lost; checked studies trace under half to an unresolved V gene and leave the rest unexplained. This sample holds over 150,000 clones; less than 80% were observed only once. The top ten clonotypes cover 2% to 2.5% of the sample. The sequencing input was PBMCs. These TCRs come from a man younger than 45 in good health and CMV-seronegative.

The chain carries TRBV29-1 and TRBJ2-7; 7 bases align to TRBD1. CDR3 size: 14 residues. V lost 4 bases to trimming and J lost 0 bases; unmatched junction nucleotides: 6. In germline, CDR1 is SQVTM, CDR2 ANQGSEA. CDR3 amino acids: CSVVRDSPSYEQYF. The CDR3 DNA follows: TGCAGCGTTGTAAGGGACAGTCCCTCCTACGAGCAGTACTTC.

J is TRBJ2-7 and V is TRBV6-1, with D maybe TRBD1 (5 bases). This CDR3 spans 12 amino acids. Germline V gives CDR1 MNHNS, CDR2 SASEGT. V was trimmed by 9 bases and J by 3 bases, leaving 12 bases between them. CDR3 bases: TGTGCCAGTGAGGACATAAACTACGAGCAGTACTTC. Residues: CASEDINYEQYF.

The chain combines TRBV5-6 with TRBJ2-7, with 9 bases that match TRBD1. V gave up 4 bases and J gave up 5 bases; unmatched junction bases: 13. The CDR3 is made up of 16 amino acids. CDR1 SGHDT and CDR2 YYEEEE come from the germline V gene. CDR3 residues: CASSLIPGQGKDEQYF. In nucleotides, the CDR3 is TGTGCCAGCAGCCTGATCCCGGGACAGGGAAAGGACGAGCAGTACTTC.

V usage is TRBV10-3 and J usage is TRBJ2-5; the match to TRBD2 covers 10 bases. This CDR3 has 15 residues. CDR1 is ENHRY, CDR2 SYGVKD, per germline. V dropped 2 bases and J dropped 4; count of bases not matched to a gene: 4. CDR3: CAISEGSGGTETQYF. In DNA form, the CDR3 reads TGTGCCATCAGTGAGGGTAGCGGGGGGACAGAGACCCAGTACTTC.

The chain combines TRBV2 with TRBJ1-1; 7 positions match TRBD1. Germline CDR1 reads SNHLY; CDR2 reads FYNNEI. V shed 6 bases and J 11 bases; nucleotides not matched to a gene: 9. The CDR3 runs to 12 residues. The CDR3 bases are TGTGCCAGCAGACTCGGACAGGATACTGCTTTCTTT. Translating it yields CASRLGQDTAFF.

The genes are TRBV10-3 and TRBJ2-1, with 9 bases that match TRBD2. J was trimmed by 0 bases and V by 4 bases; bases with no gene match: 4. The CDR3 runs 16 residues. CDR1 and CDR2 from the germline V gene are ENHRY and SYGVKD. DNA for the CDR3: TGTGCCATCAGTGGCCAGCGGGGGGTCTCCTACAATGAGCAGTTCTTC. This codes for CAISGQRGVSYNEQFF.

The chain has TRBV5-8 and TRBJ2-5; TRBD2 matches 11 bases. Germline CDR1 SGHTS, CDR2 YDEGEE. J was trimmed by 5 bases and V by 5 bases; bases with no gene match: 8. This CDR3 region has 15 residues. This CDR3 reads CASRHLAGGRETQYF. The DNA of the CDR3 is TGTGCCAGCAGACACCTAGCGGGGGGACGGGAGACCCAGTACTTC.

This chain joins TRBV2 and TRBJ1-1; D remains ambiguous. The V gene lost 6 bases and the J gene lost 4 bases, with 9 bases spanning the gap. The CDR3 runs to 12 residues. The germline gives CDR1 SNHLY, CDR2 FYNNEI. In nucleotides, the CDR3 is TGTGCCAGCAGGCAGGAGGCCACTGAAGCTTTCTTT. It yields the protein CASRQEATEAFF.

The CDR3 is CASSQSPDRGMEQYF. CDR3 coding DNA: TGTGCCAGCAGCCAAAGCCCCGACAGGGGAATGGAGCAGTACTTC. The chain is built from TRBV16 and TRBJ2-7, with 8 bases matching TRBD1. Germline V gives CDR1 KGHSY, CDR2 FQNENV. The V and J ends lost 2 bases and 7 bases, in that order; junction bases with no gene match: 10. This CDR3 has 15 residues.

V and J are TRBV27 and TRBJ1-1; the D gene is possibly TRBD1 (6 bases). Germline values: CDR1 MNHEY, CDR2 SMNVEV (reference sequence). The CDR3 spans 17 residues. Between the trimmed V and J ends, which lost 5 bases and 0 bases, there was a span of 19 bases. The CDR3 loop reads CASSPLAGRGMNTEAFF. The CDR3 region has the DNA TGTGCCAGCAGTCCCCTAGCGGGCAGGGGAATGAACACTGAAGCTTTCTTT.

This clone was observed a handful of times. This chain uses TRBV15 with TRBJ2-3, with a possible D match to TRBD2 (6 bases). The CDR3 runs 16 residues. The germline V and J ends were trimmed by 1 base and 0 bases, with 11 bases remaining between them. From germline, CDR1 is LNHNV and CDR2 YYDKDF (reference sequence). The CDR3 protein is CATSRGGGVSTDTQYF. The CDR3 nucleotides read TGTGCCACCAGCAGAGGGGGCGGGGTGAGCACAGATACGCAGTATTTT.

A note on this clone: Other DNA sequences within the sample encode an identical CDR3. The chain is built from TRBV7-3 and TRBJ1-1, with TRBD1 identical over 7 bases. With V trimmed by 1 base and J by 1 base, 9 bases remained unmatched. Per the germline V gene, CDR1 is SGHTA and CDR2 is FQGTGA. This CDR3 contains 17 residues. The CDR3 DNA reads as TGTGCCAGCAGCTTAAAGGCGAGGGGGCGAGGGAACACTGAAGCTTTCTTT. Translation gives CASSLKARGRGNTEAFF. The whole variable domain, remainder taken from reference TRBV7-3 and TRBJ1-1, is GAGVSQTPSNKVTEKGKYVELRCDPISGHTALYWYRQSLGQGPEFLIYFQGTGAADDSGLPNDRFFAVRPEGSVSTLKIQRTERGDSAVYLCASSLKARGRGNTEAFFGQGTRLTVV.

V gene TRBV19 combines with J gene TRBJ1-3; tentatively, D is TRBD1 (5 bases). The CDR3 runs 16 residues. Germline V CDR1 and CDR2: LNHDA, SQIVND (reference sequence). The V and J ends lost 3 bases and 4 bases respectively, with 16 bases between them. CDR3 sequence (DNA): TGTGCCAGTAGTATCCAGTGGGAAGGGGAAGGAAACACCATATATTTT. Translation gives CASSIQWEGEGNTIYF.

The rearrangement links TRBV27 to TRBJ1-6, with D tentatively TRBD1 (5 bases). V lost 2 bases to trimming and J lost 5 bases, with 10 bases between them. This CDR3 is 15 amino acids long. Germline values: CDR1 MNHEY, CDR2 SMNVEV (reference sequence). CDR3 region: CASSLAAGDNSPLHF. In DNA form, the CDR3 reads TGTGCCAGCAGTTTAGCGGCGGGGGATAATTCACCCCTCCACTTT.

This sequence joins TRBV5-1 and TRBJ2-3; TRBD2 matches at 9 bases. V shed 2 bases and J 4 bases; nucleotides not matched to a gene: 5. This CDR3 region has 15 residues. The V gene's germline CDR1 is SGHRS and CDR2 YFSETQ. CDR3 DNA sequence: TGCGCCAGCAGCTTAGCGGGGGGCCGTCCAGATACGCAGTATTTT. This encodes CASSLAGGRPDTQYF.

This chain connects TRBV5-1 to TRBJ2-3; TRBD1 matches 8 bases. V shed 4 bases, J shed 5 bases, and the junction held 6 bases outside the gene matches. CDR1 is SGHRS, CDR2 YFSETQ, per germline. The CDR3 length is 14 residues. CDR3 residues: CASSKLQGGDTQYF. The CDR3 DNA reads as TGCGCCAGCAGCAAATTACAGGGGGGAGATACGCAGTATTTT.

The rearrangement links TRBV27 to TRBJ2-7; the D gene is possibly TRBD2 (5 bases). The CDR3 extends over 11 amino acids. CDR1 and CDR2 from the germline V gene are MNHEY and SMNVEV (reference sequence). CDR3 sequence: CAVGVSYEQYF. CDR3 bases: TGTGCAGTCGGGGTCTCCTACGAGCAGTACTTC.

V and J are TRBV30 and TRBJ1-2; unclear D gene. Trimming removed 2 bases from V and 7 bases from J, with 14 bases in between. The CDR3 sequence is 13 residues long. Germline CDR1 reads GTSNPN; CDR2 reads SVGIG (reference sequence). The CDR3 protein is CAWSPALRSGYTF. The CDR3 DNA reads TGTGCCTGGAGTCCAGCCTTAAGGAGTGGCTACACCTTC.

The chain joins TRBV28 to TRBJ1-2, with D tentatively TRBD1 (5 bases). Trimming shortened V by 7 bases and J by 4 bases, and 13 bases separated the two germline ends. The germline gives CDR1 MDHEN, CDR2 SYDVKM. There are 13 residues in the CDR3. The CDR3 protein is CASMSTAPYGYTF. Here the CDR3 DNA reads TGTGCCAGCATGTCGACAGCCCCCTATGGCTACACCTTC.

The V and J genes are TRBV28 and TRBJ2-5; 8 bases map to TRBD2. Germline-derived CDR1 and CDR2 are MDHEN and SYDVKM. The CDR3 has 16 residues. After removal of 4 bases from V and 2 bases from J, the junction contained 9 bases not matched to a gene. In DNA form, the CDR3 reads TGTGCCAGCAGTTCCTACACTAGCGGCCTTCAAGAGACCCAGTACTTC. This sequence encodes CASSSYTSGLQETQYF.

The genes are TRBV7-9 and TRBJ2-5; a weak D match, TRBD2 (6 bases). V was clipped by 4 bases and J by 2 bases, with 11 bases between them. Germline values: CDR1 SEHNR, CDR2 FQNEAQ (reference sequence). The CDR3 runs 14 residues. The CDR3 is CASSSPGLQETQYF. DNA of the CDR3: TGTGCCAGCAGCTCCCCGGGACTGCAAGAGACCCAGTACTTC.

J is TRBJ1-2 and V is TRBV2, with 7 bases aligning to TRBD1. The germline V gene encodes CDR1 SNHLY and CDR2 FYNNEI. Trimming at V came to 7 bases and at J to 8 bases, leaving 10 bases not matched to a gene. The CDR3 extends over 13 amino acids. The CDR3 nucleotides are TGTGCCAGCAATACAGGGGAATTCAGGGGCTACACCTTC. It codes for CASNTGEFRGYTF.

J is TRBJ2-7 and V is TRBV19; D is possibly TRBD2 (5 bases). The length of the CDR3 is 13 residues. Trimming stripped 0 bases from V and 6 bases from J, with 9 bases between. Germline lookup yields CDR1 LNHDA and CDR2 SQIVND (reference sequence). The CDR3 DNA follows: TGTGCCAGTAGTATAGATCTCCGGGGCGAGCAGTACTTC. Amino acids: CASSIDLRGEQYF.